This T cell receptor beta chain is from a study of cytomegalovirus exposure and HLA in healthy donors (dated by TCRdb to the late 2010s). Study-wide context: According to an earlier analysis of 587 of the donors, some 180 million T cells yielded roughly 100 million unique TCR beta sequences and more than 250 Gb of sequence data. Rather than using new phenotypic data, the later analysis identified candidate immune exposures from TCR beta sequences and from how often those sequences occurred across donors. Besides the first cohort of 550 to 750 subjects, a separate validation cohort made up of 120 different subjects was used. To study patterns of TCR occurrence, a later analysis re-analyzed previously published TCR beta repertoires from several hundred donors and added high-resolution HLA genotyping. In an earlier analysis of 587 of the donors, high-throughput TCR beta sequencing was used to judge whether each TCR beta V gene segment behaved as functional or pseudogenic. Class I and class II HLA loci were covered by the typing at four-digit resolution. Donor age, sex, ethnicity and CMV serostatus were collected together with the repertoire data. Among the roughly 410 genotyped donors, around 81% belonged to the genetic ancestry cluster associated with self-reported Caucasian donors. The study combined high-throughput TCR immunosequencing, statistical association of individual TCRs with disease status, and machine learning to predict cytomegalovirus infection status. Across approximately 400 genotyped donors of the cohort, an average of about 240,000 unique TCR beta nucleotide sequences per donor were sequenced, and roughly 17% of those sequences were non-productive. Every discovery cohort repertoire had been produced on one sequencing platform. The study aimed to test whether signatures of past pathogen exposure could be identified by cataloging public T cell receptors. Typing coverage differed by locus: A, B, C, DRB1 and DQB1 were typed in roughly 629-630 donors, DQA1 in about 500, DPA1 in approximately 610, and DPB1 in 450 to 480. A later genetic analysis used genome-wide SNP genotypes for about 60% of the 666 donors, treating that subset as a discovery cohort. Using immunosequencing, the study profiled T cell repertoires from 640 or so subjects and related those repertoires to cytomegalovirus serostatus. An early release covering some 640 HLA-typed donors comprised approximately 300 gigabases of sequencing data and about 90 million unique TCR sequences. Roughly 5 DR-DQ haplotypes were treated as single units for association and clustering because of strong linkage in the cohort.

To note about this clone: Its antigen remains undetermined. No base quality values were provided; no much bigger clone lies one nucleotide off.

What the authors observed across the whole study: In a later analysis, several top co-occurrence clusters were reported to appear linked to parvovirus B19, influenza, CMV and Epstein-Barr virus. Because HLA typing was unavailable for some donors at each locus, only the typed subset was used in association tests. Compared with equally common non-associated chains, HLA-associated TCR beta chains in a later analysis were more clonally expanded and had lower generation probabilities. A further reported finding was that TCR beta sequences accurately predicted the HLA-A and HLA-B alleles for most subjects in the first cohort. Most CMV-associated TCR beta chains appeared to be HLA-restricted in a later analysis, and the HLA associations seemed to be driven largely by CMV exposure. In a later analysis, more than 15,000 TCR beta sequences were associated with specific HLA alleles at a false discovery rate of 0.05. Three of the identified cytomegalovirus-associated TCR beta chains were confirmed in vitro to be specific for cytomegalovirus antigens. A total of 150 or so TCR beta chains were listed by the study as associated with cytomegalovirus. Correlated functional status among segregating V segments might reflect linkage disequilibrium, but an unknown experimental factor could not be ruled out. Compared with the roughly 720-donor mean, donors in an Asian-associated ancestry cluster had fewer N-insertions in productive TCRs, according to a later genetic analysis. In a later analysis, the rate of TCR association differed among HLA loci, with DRB1 alleles having the most associated TCRs and HLA-C alleles having the fewest. Immune exposure information for the cohort was limited to CMV serostatus. This cohort had only TCR beta chains sequenced, and the lack of alpha or paired-chain data limited which features could be detected. Across donors, most TCR sequences were observed very rarely, whereas some public TCRs were present in many individuals. A later genetic analysis associated a missense DCLRE1C variant with V-gene and J-gene trimming of TCR beta chains, and an independent cohort replicated the association. Strong co-occurrence of HLA alleles, especially DR and DQ, made assigning TCR associations to individual alleles difficult. Presence/absence analyses assumed roughly uniform sequencing depth across donors, an assumption that may not hold. The sequencing pipeline was judged likely to have produced a cluster of highly shared sequence variants as a technical artifact. The classifier was reported to diagnose cytomegalovirus status with high specificity and sensitivity in both the original and validation cohorts. Some 15 rarely observed V segments, including chromosome 9 orphons, were excluded from the earlier analysis of some 590 of the donors because counts were too low. Some IMGT-functional V segments, including TRBV6-2 and TRBV6-3, could not be distinguished by the 87-base-pair reads and were therefore excluded. In an earlier analysis of 500 to 650 of the donors, most TCR beta V segments appeared in productive rearrangements about 87% or about 30% of the time, broadly matching IMGT annotations. The authors suggested that the approach could potentially be generalized to other disease states and immunological phenotypes.

Libraries came from the immunoSEQ multiplex PCR assay. The multiplex PCR relied on a mix of 60 forward primers for TCR Vbeta segments and 13 reverse primers for TCR Jbeta segments. The CDR3 region of rearranged TCR beta genes was amplified from genomic DNA by a multiplex PCR assay. The amplified TCR beta libraries were sequenced on the Illumina HiSeq System as 87-base-pair reads. For the original study's pipeline: In a later analysis, about 80 million unique TCR beta chains were counted across the 650 to 750 repertoires, and approximately 9.9 million of these chains were shared by at least two donors. Raw reads were error-corrected and collapsed into unique sequences with a nearest-neighbor algorithm that merged closely related sequences to remove PCR and sequencing errors. Alignment of CDR3 sequences to IMGT reference sequences was used to assign V, D and J gene segments. For a sequence to be retained, at least a six-nucleotide match to both a V gene segment and a J gene segment was required. A rearrangement counted as productive if the CDR3 had no stop codons and remained in frame with V and J, and every other rearrangement counted as non-productive. Following IMGT convention, CDR3 was defined as the stretch from the second conserved V-encoded cysteine to the conserved J-encoded phenylalanine. The earlier analysis of about 620 of the donors excluded sequences that lacked an unambiguous match to a single V gene segment. In an earlier analysis of a few hundred of the donors, a V segment was called functional when productive rearrangements were above 56.7%, and segregating when the standard deviation between donors exceeded 5%. A statistical classification framework was built for diagnosing cytomegalovirus status from the catalog of TCR beta chain sequences. In a later analysis, TCR nucleotide sequences were compared against IMGT/GENE-DB human TR gene sequences so that V and J genes could be assigned. The TCRdist pipeline was used in a later analysis to assign CDR3 sequences and most-parsimonious VDJ recombination scenarios. In a later analysis, each TCR beta chain was defined by its CDR3 amino acid sequence together with its V-gene family, and reads without a unique V-gene family were excluded. In a later analysis, 450 to 600 highly shared, low-generation-probability nucleotide sequences were removed to address suspected cross-contamination and a sequencing artifact. A later analysis calculated a clonal expansion index for each public chain from normalized within-repertoire ranks of inferred template counts. Generation probabilities in a later analysis came from a VDJ recombination model fitted to out-of-frame rearrangements, and those results were checked against IGoR. Hypergeometric tests were used in a later analysis to score TCR-TCR, TCR-HLA and TCR-CMV co-occurrence, with a repertoire-size bias correction applied to the TCR pairs. In a later analysis, false discovery rates were estimated by permuting HLA or CMV assignments 20 times. A later analysis grouped co-occurring TCRs with DBSCAN, adding TCRdist sequence similarity when clustering within HLA-allele-positive subsets. Repertoires with fewer than 30,000 or more than 120,000 public chains were left out of co-occurrence clustering, as were five repertoires with anomalous nucleotide sharing. The clones in this table, taken by TCRdb from immuneACCESS, are in-frame only. Not every clone is retained; where verified, under half of the shortfall comes from an unresolved V gene, and the cause of the rest is unknown. The V and J calls and clone size are taken from that table; D and trimming were inferred from the DNA. This sample holds some 130,000 clones; 80% to 85% were observed only once. The ten most abundant clones make up about 0.94% of the sample.

The cohort comprised hundreds of healthy bone marrow donors. All cohort members were sampled while nominally healthy, although unrecorded immune exposures were likely present. CMV serostatus was recorded as positive for almost 300 and negative for about 50% of the roughly 670 cohort members, whereas no CMV serostatus was recorded for the donor in question. A peripheral blood sample was collected from each donor, and TCR beta sequencing was performed on peripheral blood mononuclear cells. Genomic DNA was extracted from the blood cell samples with the Qiagen DNeasy Blood Extraction Kit. Deletion took 5 bases off V and 10 bases off J, with a span of 12 bases between the germline ends. The germline V gene (reference sequence) provides CDR1 MNHEY and CDR2 SMNVEV. Measured from the cysteine to the phenylalanine, the CDR3 is 12 residues long. Only the CDR3 part of the read is kept: 36 bases, read in frame from the first base.

The sequenced material came from PBMCs. The rearranged segments are TRBV27 and TRBJ1-5; no D gene is confidently identified. This sequence was found in a human donor in good health. The nucleotides are TGTGCCAGCAGTCTAATAGGGAGACCCCAGCATTTT. This is translated as CASSLIGRPQHF.